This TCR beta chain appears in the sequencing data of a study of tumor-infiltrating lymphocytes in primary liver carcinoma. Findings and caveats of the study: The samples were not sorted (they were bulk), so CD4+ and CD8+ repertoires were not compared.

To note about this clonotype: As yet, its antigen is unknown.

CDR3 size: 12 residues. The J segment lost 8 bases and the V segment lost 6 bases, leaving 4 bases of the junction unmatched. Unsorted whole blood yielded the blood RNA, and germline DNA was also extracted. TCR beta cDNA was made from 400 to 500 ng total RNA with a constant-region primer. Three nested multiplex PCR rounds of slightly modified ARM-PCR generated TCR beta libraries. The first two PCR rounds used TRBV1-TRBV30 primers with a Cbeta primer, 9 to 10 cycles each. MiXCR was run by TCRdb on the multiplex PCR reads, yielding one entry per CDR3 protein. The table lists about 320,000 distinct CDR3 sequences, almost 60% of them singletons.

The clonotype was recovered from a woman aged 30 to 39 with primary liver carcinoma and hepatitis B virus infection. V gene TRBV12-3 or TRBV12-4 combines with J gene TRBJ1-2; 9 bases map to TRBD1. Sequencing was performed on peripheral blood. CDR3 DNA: TGTGCCAGCAGACAGGGGGCGGGGGGCTACACCTTC. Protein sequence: CASRQGAGGYTF.